The clone carrying this T cell receptor (beta chain) was seen more than once but under ten times. The data derive from a study of blood T cell repertoires in COVID-19. Background on the study: The cDNA or gDNA used as material had been derived from T cells, B-cell-depleted T cells, or PBMCs.

Germline V CDR1 and CDR2: MNHEY, SVGAGI. V was shortened by 6 bases and J by 2 bases, with 14 bases between the two germline ends. This CDR3 has 15 residues. Study processing details: Cell counts per sample came from amplifying reference gene primers. Sequenced by immunoSEQ multiplex PCR; TCRdb stores in-frame clones only, minus some. For V, J and clone size, that table is used; D and trimming come from the DNA. The sample lists about 75,000 clones; 88% were seen once. The receptor comes from a human donor in a cohort sampled during active COVID-19. The gene calls are TRBV6-5 and TRBJ1-5; D might be TRBD1 (6 bases). Sequencing used peripheral blood. CDR3 sequence: CASRVTGFGNQPQHF. The CDR3 region has the DNA TGTGCCAGCAGAGTAACAGGGTTTGGCAATCAGCCCCAGCATTTT.